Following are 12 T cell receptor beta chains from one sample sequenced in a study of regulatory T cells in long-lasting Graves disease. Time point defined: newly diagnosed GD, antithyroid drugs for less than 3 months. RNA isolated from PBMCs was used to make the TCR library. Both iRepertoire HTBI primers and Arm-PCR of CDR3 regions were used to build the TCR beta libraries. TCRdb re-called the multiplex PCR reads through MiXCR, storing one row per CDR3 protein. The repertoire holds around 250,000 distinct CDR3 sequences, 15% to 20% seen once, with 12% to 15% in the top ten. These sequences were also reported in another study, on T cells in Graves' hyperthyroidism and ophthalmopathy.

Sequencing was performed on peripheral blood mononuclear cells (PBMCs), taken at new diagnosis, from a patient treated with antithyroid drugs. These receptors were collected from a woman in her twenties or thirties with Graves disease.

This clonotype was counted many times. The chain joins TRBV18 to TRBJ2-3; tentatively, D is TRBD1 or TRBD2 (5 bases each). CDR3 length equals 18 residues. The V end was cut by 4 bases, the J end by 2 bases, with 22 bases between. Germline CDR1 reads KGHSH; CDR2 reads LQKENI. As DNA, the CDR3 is TGTGCCAGCTCACTCTTCCTGGGCCCCGAGGGGCACACAGATACGCAGTATTTT. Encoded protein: CASSLFLGPEGHTDTQYF.

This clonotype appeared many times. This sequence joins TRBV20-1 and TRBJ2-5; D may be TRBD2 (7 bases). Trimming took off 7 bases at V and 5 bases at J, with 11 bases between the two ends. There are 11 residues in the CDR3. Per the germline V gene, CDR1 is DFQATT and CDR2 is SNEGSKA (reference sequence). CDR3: CSGGGRETQYF. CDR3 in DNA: TGCAGTGGGGGGGGGCGGGAGACCCAGTACTTC.

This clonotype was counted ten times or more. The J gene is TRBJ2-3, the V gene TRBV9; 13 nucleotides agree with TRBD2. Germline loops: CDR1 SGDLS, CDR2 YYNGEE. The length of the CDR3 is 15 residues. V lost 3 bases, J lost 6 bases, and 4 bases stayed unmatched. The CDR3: CASSAWTSGGDTQYF. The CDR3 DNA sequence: TGTGCCAGCAGCGCATGGACTAGCGGGGGTGATACGCAGTATTTT.

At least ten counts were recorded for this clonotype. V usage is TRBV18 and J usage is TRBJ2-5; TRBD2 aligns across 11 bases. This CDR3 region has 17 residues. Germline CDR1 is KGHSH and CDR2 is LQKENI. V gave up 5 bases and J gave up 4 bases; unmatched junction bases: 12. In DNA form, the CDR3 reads TGTGCCAGCTCATCACTATCCACTAGCGGGGGCACAGAGACCCAGTACTTC. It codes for CASSSLSTSGGTETQYF.

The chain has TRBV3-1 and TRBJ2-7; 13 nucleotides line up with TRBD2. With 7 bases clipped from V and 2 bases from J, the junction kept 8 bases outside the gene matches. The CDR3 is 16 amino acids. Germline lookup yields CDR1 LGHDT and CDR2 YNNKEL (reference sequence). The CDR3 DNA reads TGTGCCAGCATGGGGATCGGGACTAGCGGGGCCTACGAGCAGTACTTC. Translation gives CASMGIGTSGAYEQYF.

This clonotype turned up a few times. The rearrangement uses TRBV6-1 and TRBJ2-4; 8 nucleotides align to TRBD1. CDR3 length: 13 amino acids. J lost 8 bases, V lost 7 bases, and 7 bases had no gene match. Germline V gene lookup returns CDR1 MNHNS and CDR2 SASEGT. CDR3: CASTAGGMDIQYF. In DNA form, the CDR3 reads TGTGCCAGCACGGCAGGGGGCATGGACATTCAGTACTTC.

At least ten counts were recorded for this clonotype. As DNA, the CDR3 is TGCGCCAGCAGCCAAGGGACCTACAATGAGCAGTTCTTC. Translated, it gives CASSQGTYNEQFF. This chain joins TRBV4-1 and TRBJ2-1; the D is unclear. Deletions cut 1 base from V and 2 bases from J, with 3 bases between. The CDR3 sequence is 13 residues long. Germline V gene data show CDR1 as MGHRA and CDR2 as YSYEKL.

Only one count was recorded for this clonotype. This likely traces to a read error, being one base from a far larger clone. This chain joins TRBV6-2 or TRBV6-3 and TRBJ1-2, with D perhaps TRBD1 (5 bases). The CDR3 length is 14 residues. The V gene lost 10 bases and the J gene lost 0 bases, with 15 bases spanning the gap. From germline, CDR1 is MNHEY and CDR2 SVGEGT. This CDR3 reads CANNERQPNYGYTF. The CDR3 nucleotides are TGTGCCAACAACGAACGACAGCCTAACTATGGCTACACCTTC.

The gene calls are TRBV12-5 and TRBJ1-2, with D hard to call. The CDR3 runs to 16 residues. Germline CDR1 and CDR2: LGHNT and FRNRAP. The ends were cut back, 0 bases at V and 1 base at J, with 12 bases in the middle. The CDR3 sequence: CASGLVPGFINYGYTF. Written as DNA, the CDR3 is TGTGCTAGTGGTTTGGTACCCGGGTTTATTAACTATGGCTACACCTTC. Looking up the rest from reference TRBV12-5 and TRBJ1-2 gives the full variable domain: DARVTQTPRHKVTEMGQEVTMRCQPILGHNTVFWYRQTMMQGLELLAYFRNRAPLDDSGMPKDRFSAEMPDATLATLKIQPSEPRDSAVYFCASGLVPGFINYGYTFGSGTRLTVV.

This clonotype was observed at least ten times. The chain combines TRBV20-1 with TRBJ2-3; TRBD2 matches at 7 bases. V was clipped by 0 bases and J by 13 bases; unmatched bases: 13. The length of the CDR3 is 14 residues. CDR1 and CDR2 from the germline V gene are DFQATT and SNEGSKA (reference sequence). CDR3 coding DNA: TGCAGTGCTAGAGACTCGAGCGGGGCGGGGGTGGAGTATTTT. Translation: CSARDSSGAGVEYF.

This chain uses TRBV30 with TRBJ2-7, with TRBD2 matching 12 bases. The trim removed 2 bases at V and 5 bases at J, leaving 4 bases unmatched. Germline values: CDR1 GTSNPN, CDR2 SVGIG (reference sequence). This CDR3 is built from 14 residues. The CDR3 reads CAWSSLAGGDEQYF. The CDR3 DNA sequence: TGTGCCTGGAGTAGCCTAGCGGGAGGGGACGAGCAGTACTTC.

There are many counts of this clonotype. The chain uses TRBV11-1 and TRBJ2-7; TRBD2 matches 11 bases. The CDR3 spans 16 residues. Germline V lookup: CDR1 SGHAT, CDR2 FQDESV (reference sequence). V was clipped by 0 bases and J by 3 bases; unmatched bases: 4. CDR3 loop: CASSLAPGLAVYEQYF. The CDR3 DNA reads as TGTGCCAGCAGCTTAGCGCCGGGACTAGCGGTCTACGAGCAGTACTTC.